This passage covers 13 T cell receptor beta chains from one sample sequenced in a study of blood T cell repertoires in COVID-19. The method was immunoSEQ multiplex PCR; TCRdb's version includes in-frame clones alone and lacks a portion of them. The data contain about 280,000 clones, about 89% of them seen just once; the ten biggest clones take up less than 0.95%. The sequenced sample was peripheral blood. These receptors all stem from a woman in her thirties or forties who had recovered from COVID-19.

V usage is TRBV30 and J usage is TRBJ1-3; D is ambiguous. Trimming cost V 0 bases and J 4 bases, with 7 bases left between them. In germline, CDR1 is GTSNPN, CDR2 SVGIG (reference sequence). CDR3 length: 13 residues. CDR3 sequence (DNA): TGTGCCTGGAGTGTAGTGGAGGGAAACACCATATATTTT. It codes for CAWSVVEGNTIYF.

This clone was found a few times. This chain joins TRBV28 and TRBJ1-1; D might be TRBD1 (6 bases). This CDR3 has 16 residues. The ends were cut back, 4 bases at V and 0 bases at J, with 15 bases in the middle. The germline V gene encodes CDR1 MDHEN and CDR2 SYDVKM. The CDR3 DNA follows: TGTGCCAGCAGTTCGGACAGAAAGATCATGAACACTGAAGCTTTCTTT. It translates to CASSSDRKIMNTEAFF.

Comments on this clone: A read error may produce the germline difference seen at one junction end. V is TRBV18 and J is TRBJ1-1, with D maybe TRBD1 (6 bases). This CDR3 is built from 14 residues. Looked up from germline, CDR1 is KGHSH and CDR2 is LQKENI. CDR3 nucleotides: TGTGCCAGCTCGACCGCGAACCGGGACACCGAAGCTTTCTTT. Protein sequence: CASSTANRDTEAFF.

CDR3 amino acids: CASSVEIGSEAFF. In nucleotides, the CDR3 is TGTGCCAGCAGCGTAGAAATAGGGAGTGAAGCTTTCTTT. The V gene is TRBV9, the J gene TRBJ1-1, with no clear D. V lost 0 bases, J lost 7 bases, and 10 bases lay in between. This CDR3 comprises 13 residues. The germline V gene encodes CDR1 SGDLS and CDR2 YYNGEE.

V usage is TRBV3-1 (or the pseudogene TRBV3-2) and J usage is TRBJ2-1; 8 bases match TRBD2. The CDR3 is made up of 17 amino acids. The germline gives CDR1 LGHDT, CDR2 YNNKEL (reference sequence). Trimming removed 5 bases from V and 9 bases from J; junction bases left unmatched: 18. The CDR3 nucleotides are TGTGCCAGCAGCGCAAGAGGAGCGGGAGACATTGGGTCTGAGCAGTTCTTC. Amino acid sequence: CASSARGAGDIGSEQFF.

The chain is built from TRBV11-3 and TRBJ1-1; tentative D call: TRBD1 (5 bases). This CDR3 spans 15 amino acids. CDR1 is SGHNT, CDR2 YENEEA, per germline. The V end lost 2 bases, the J end lost 5 bases, and 15 bases lay between the germline ends. This chain's CDR3 is CASSLTSRVGTEAFF. The CDR3 bases are TGTGCCAGCAGCTTAACCTCCAGGGTGGGGACTGAAGCTTTCTTT.

The chain combines TRBV7-9 with TRBJ2-5; 8 nucleotides align to TRBD1. The CDR3 extends over 16 amino acids. Germline CDR1 reads SEHNR; CDR2 reads FQNEAQ (reference sequence). V gave up 4 bases and J gave up 5 bases; unmatched junction bases: 12. The CDR3 region is CASSWTAGGAAETQYF. CDR3 nucleotides: TGTGCCAGCAGCTGGACCGCAGGGGGCGCCGCCGAGACCCAGTACTTC.

The V and J genes are TRBV20-1 and TRBJ2-5, with D uncertain. V was trimmed by 3 bases and J by 4 bases, leaving 3 bases between them. Germline values: CDR1 DFQATT, CDR2 SNEGSKA (reference sequence). The CDR3 sequence is 10 residues long. CDR3 in amino acids: CSARRETQYF. Here the CDR3 DNA reads TGCAGTGCTAGGAGAGAGACCCAGTACTTC.

The chain links TRBV24-1 to TRBJ2-6, with D tentatively TRBD2 (6 bases). The CDR3 runs 16 residues. Between the trimmed V and J ends, which lost 7 bases and 2 bases, there was a span of 14 bases. Looked up from germline, CDR1 is KGHDR and CDR2 is SFDVKD. CDR3 bases: TGTGCCACCAGGGGGTCAAGCGGGCCTGGGGCCAACGTCCTGACTTTC. Its translation: CATRGSSGPGANVLTF.

The table lists this clone with a count of one. The chain carries TRBV5-6 and TRBJ2-1; possible D gene TRBD2, 5 bases. The CDR3 contains 15 residues. CDR1 SGHDT and CDR2 YYEEEE come from the germline V gene. V was clipped by 0 bases and J by 1 base, with 8 bases between them. The CDR3 region has the DNA TGTGCCAGCAGCTTGGGGTCGGGATCCTACAATGAGCAGTTCTTC. Its protein is CASSLGSGSYNEQFF.

On this clone: Other nucleotide sequences from this sample produce the same CDR3. J is TRBJ2-7 and V is TRBV19; 7 nucleotides line up with TRBD2. V lost 3 bases, J lost 3 bases, and 2 bases stayed unmatched. The CDR3 sequence is 13 residues long. The V gene's germline CDR1 is LNHDA and CDR2 SQIVND (reference sequence). Written as DNA, the CDR3 is TGTGCCAGTAGTATCGGGGGGAGCTACGAGCAGTACTTC. Its translation is CASSIGGSYEQYF.

J is TRBJ2-3 and V is TRBV11-2; the match to TRBD2 covers 13 bases. The CDR3 is 16 residues long. V lost 5 bases to trimming and J lost 3 bases; unmatched junction nucleotides: 5. Germline CDR1 SGHAT, CDR2 FQNNGV. The CDR3 sequence is CASSMGTSGVTDTQYF. The CDR3 DNA sequence: TGTGCCAGCAGCATGGGGACTAGCGGGGTTACAGATACGCAGTATTTT.

The rearrangement links TRBV20-1 to TRBJ1-1; D is unclear. This CDR3 has 13 amino acids. Germline V gives CDR1 DFQATT, CDR2 SNEGSKA (reference sequence). Deletions cut 3 bases from V and 5 bases from J, with 13 bases between. The CDR3 DNA sequence: TGCAGTGCTAGTCCGGGGTGGGGTACTGAAGCTTTCTTT. This encodes CSASPGWGTEAFF.